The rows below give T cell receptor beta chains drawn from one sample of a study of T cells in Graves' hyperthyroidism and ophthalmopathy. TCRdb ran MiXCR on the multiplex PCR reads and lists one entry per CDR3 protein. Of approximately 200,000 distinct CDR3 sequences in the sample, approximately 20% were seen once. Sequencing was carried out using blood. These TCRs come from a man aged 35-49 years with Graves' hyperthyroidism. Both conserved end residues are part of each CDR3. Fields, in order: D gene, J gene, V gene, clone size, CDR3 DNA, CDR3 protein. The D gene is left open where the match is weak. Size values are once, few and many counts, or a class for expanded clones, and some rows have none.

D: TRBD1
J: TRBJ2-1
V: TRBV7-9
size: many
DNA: TGTGCCAGCAGCCTCTCCGGACAGGGGGTTAACGAGCAGTTCTTC
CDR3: CASSLSGQGVNEQFF

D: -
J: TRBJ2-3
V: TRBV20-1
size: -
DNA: TGCAGTGCTAAAGACAGAAGCCTTTCGTCGCAGTATTTT
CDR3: CSAKDRSLSSQYF

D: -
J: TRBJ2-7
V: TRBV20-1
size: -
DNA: TGCAGTGCTAGACTATCCTACGAGCAGTACTTC
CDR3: CSARLSYEQYF

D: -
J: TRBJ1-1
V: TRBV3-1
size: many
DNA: TGTGCCAGCAGCCAAGATTCAGGGGAGGGAACTGAAGCTTTCTTT
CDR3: CASSQDSGEGTEAFF

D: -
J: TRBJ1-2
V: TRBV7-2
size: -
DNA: TGTGCCAGCAGCTTAACTACACTCCCCGGGGTGGAAGGCTACACCTTC
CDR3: CASSLTTLPGVEGYTF

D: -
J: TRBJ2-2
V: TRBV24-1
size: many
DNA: TGTGCCACCGGAGGGGACACCGGGGAGCTGTTTTTT
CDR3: CATGGDTGELFF

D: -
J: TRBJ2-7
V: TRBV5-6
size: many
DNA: TGTGCCAGCAGTTACGGACAGAGCTCCTACGAGCAGTACTTC
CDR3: CASSYGQSSYEQYF

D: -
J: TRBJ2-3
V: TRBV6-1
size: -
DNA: TGTGCCAGCACCTCAGACAAAACTAGCACAGATACGCAGTATTTT
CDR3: CASTSDKTSTDTQYF

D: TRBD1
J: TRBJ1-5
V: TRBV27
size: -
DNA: TGTGCCAGCAGGGATTCTCAGGGGGCCTGGCAGCCCCAGCATTTT
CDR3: CASRDSQGAWQPQHF

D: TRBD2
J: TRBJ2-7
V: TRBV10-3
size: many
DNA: TGTGCCATCAGCTCCGGGACTAGCGGGGGAATTGGCTACGAGCAGTACTTC
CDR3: CAISSGTSGGIGYEQYF

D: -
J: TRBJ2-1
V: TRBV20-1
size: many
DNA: TGCAGTGCTAACAGGGTGAGGTACAATGAGCAGTTCTTC
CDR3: CSANRVRYNEQFF

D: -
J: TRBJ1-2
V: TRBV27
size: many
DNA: TGTGCCAGCAGTTTGGGCCCTAACTATGGCTACACCTTC
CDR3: CASSLGPNYGYTF

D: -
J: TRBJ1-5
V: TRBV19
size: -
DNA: TGTGCCAGTAGAGTCCGGAACAGCCATCAGCCCCAGCATTTT
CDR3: CASRVRNSHQPQHF

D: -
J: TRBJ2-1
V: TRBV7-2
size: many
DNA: TGTGCCAGCAGCTCGCGACAGGTATTTGAGCAGTTCTTC
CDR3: CASSSRQVFEQFF

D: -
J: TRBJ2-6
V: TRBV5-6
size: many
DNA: TGTGCCAGCAGCTTCCGGGCCCACTCTGGGGCCAACGTCCTGACTTTC
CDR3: CASSFRAHSGANVLTF

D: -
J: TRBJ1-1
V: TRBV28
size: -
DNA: TGTGCCAGCAGTCCCCTCCCGACAGTAGTTAACACTGAAGCTTTCTTT
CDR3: CASSPLPTVVNTEAFF

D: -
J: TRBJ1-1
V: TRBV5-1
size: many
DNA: TGCGCCAGCAGCTCATCTACAGGGAGCACTGAAGCTTTCTTT
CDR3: CASSSSTGSTEAFF

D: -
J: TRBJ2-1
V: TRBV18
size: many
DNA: TGTGCCAGCTCACCCTACCCAGGCACCTACAATGAGCAGTTCTTC
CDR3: CASSPYPGTYNEQFF

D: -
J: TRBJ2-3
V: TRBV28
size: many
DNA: TGTGCCAGCAGTTCCGGGACACCCGAGGGTTTCTTCACAGATACGCAGTATTTT
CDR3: CASSSGTPEGFFTDTQYF

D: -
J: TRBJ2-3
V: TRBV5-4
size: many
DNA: TGTGCCAGCAGCGGGGAGCCGTACCGGGGCGATACGCAGTATTTT
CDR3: CASSGEPYRGDTQYF

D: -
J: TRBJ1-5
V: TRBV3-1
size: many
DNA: TGTGCCAGCAGCCCAGGGGCTAGCAATCAGCCCCAGCATTTT
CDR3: CASSPGASNQPQHF

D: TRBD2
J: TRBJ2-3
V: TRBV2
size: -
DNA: TGTGCCAGCAGTGTGCTAGCGGGGGGCACAGATACGCAGTATTTT
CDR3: CASSVLAGGTDTQYF

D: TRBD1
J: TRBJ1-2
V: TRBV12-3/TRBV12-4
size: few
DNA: TGTGCCAGCAGCCGGGACAGCGTCTATGGCTACACCTTC
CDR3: CASSRDSVYGYTF

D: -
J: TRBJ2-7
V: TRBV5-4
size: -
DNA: TGTGCCAGCAGCTCCGGTTCCGACAGAACGGGAGAGCAGTACTTC
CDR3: CASSSGSDRTGEQYF

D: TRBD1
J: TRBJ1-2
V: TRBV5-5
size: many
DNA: TGTGCCAGCAGCGTGGGACAGGGGATGGACTATGGCTACACCTTC
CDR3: CASSVGQGMDYGYTF

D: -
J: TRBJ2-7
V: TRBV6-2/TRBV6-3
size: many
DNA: TGTGCCAGCAGCCCCCTCCCGGGACTCTCCTACGAGCAGTACTTC
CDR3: CASSPLPGLSYEQYF

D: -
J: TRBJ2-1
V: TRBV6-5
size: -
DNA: TGTGCCAGCAGTTACCCGAGGCCGGGCAATGAGCAGTTCTTC
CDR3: CASSYPRPGNEQFF

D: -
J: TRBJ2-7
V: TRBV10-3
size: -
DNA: TGTGCCATCAGTGTGGGGGGCCCCTACGAGCAGTACTTC
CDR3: CAISVGGPYEQYF

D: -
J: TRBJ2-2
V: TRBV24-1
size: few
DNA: TGTGCCACCAGTGATTTGCTTGCTGATCAGAACACCGGGGAGCTGTTTTTT
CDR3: CATSDLLADQNTGELFF

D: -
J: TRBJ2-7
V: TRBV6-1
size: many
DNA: TGTGCCAGCAGTGCCGGGACGGTAATCTCCTACGAGCAGTACTTC
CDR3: CASSAGTVISYEQYF

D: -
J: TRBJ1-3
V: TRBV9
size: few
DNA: TGTGCCAGCAGCGAATCAGGGAAAGCGGACACCATATATTTT
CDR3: CASSESGKADTIYF

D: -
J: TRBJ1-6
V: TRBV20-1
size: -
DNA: TGCAGTGCTAGAGATCTGGGTTCACCCCTCCACTTT
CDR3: CSARDLGSPLHF

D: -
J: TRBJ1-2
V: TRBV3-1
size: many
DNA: TGTGCCAGCAGCGCGGTGAACTATGGCTACACCTTC
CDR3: CASSAVNYGYTF

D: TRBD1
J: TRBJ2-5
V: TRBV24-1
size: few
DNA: TGTGCCACCAGGGACAGGGGGCGGCTCCAAGAGACCCAGTACTTC
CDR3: CATRDRGRLQETQYF

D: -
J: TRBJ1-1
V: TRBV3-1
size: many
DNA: TGTGCCAGCAGCCAAGAGAGGGGGACTGAAGCTTTCTTT
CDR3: CASSQERGTEAFF

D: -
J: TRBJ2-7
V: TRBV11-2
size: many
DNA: TGTGCCAGCAGCAATAACGAGGGCGACCAATACGAGCAGTACTTC
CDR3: CASSNNEGDQYEQYF

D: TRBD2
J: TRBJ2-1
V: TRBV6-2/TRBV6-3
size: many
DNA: TGTGCCAGCAGAGGTAGCGGGGGGAATAATGAGCAGTTCTTC
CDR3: CASRGSGGNNEQFF

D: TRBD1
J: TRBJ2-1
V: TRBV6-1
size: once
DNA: TGTGCCAGCAGACAAATCGACAGGGGTGAGCAGTTCTTC
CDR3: CASRQIDRGEQFF

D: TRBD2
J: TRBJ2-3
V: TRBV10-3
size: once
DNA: TGTGCCACAGGAGAGCGGCGGGGGGGCTTCACAGATACGCAGTATTTT
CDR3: CATGERRGGFTDTQYF

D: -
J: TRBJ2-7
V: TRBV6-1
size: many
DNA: TGTGCCAGCAGTGAAGGGGCAGAGCTAATTGAGCAGTACTTC
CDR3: CASSEGAELIEQYF

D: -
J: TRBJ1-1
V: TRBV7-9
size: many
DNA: TGTGCCAGCAGCTTAGATTTTGGGGGGGGAATGAACACTGAAGCTTTCTTT
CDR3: CASSLDFGGGMNTEAFF

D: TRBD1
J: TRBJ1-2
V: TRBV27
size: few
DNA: TGTGCCAGCAGTTTTCGACAGGGGGGAAACTATGGCTACACCTTC
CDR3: CASSFRQGGNYGYTF

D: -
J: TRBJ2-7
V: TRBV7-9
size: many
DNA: TGTGCCAGCAGCTTTGGGGGGCATAACGAGCAGTACTTC
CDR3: CASSFGGHNEQYF

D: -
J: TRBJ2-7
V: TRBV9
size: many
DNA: TGTGCCAGCAGCGTAGACAGGGACCCCTACGAGCAGTACTTC
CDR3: CASSVDRDPYEQYF

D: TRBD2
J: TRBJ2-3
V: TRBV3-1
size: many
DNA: TGTGCCAGCAGGGATCTTGCGGGGGGCCGGCTCAATACGCAGTATTTT
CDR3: CASRDLAGGRLNTQYF

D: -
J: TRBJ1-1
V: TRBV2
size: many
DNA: TGTGCCAGCCGCCCAGAGACGGGTGGCACTGAAGCTTTCTTT
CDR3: CASRPETGGTEAFF

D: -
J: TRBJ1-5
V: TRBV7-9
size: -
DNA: TGTGCCAGCAGCTTAGACGGGTCCAACAATCAGCCCCAGCATTTT
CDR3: CASSLDGSNNQPQHF

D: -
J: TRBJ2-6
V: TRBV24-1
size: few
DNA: TGTGCCACCAGCGCTACCGGGGTCTATGGGGCCAACGTCCTGACTTTC
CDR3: CATSATGVYGANVLTF

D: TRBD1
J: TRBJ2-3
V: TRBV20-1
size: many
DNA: TGCAGTGCTAGAGATTCAGGACAGGGCACAGATACGCAGTATTTT
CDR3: CSARDSGQGTDTQYF

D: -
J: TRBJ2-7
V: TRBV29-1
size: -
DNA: TGCAGCGTTGTAAGGGGAAGCTCCTACGAGCAGTACTTC
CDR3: CSVVRGSSYEQYF

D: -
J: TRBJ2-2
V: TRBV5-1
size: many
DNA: TGCGCCAGCAGCTTGGGTACGGGACCCGGGGAGCTGTTTTTT
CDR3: CASSLGTGPGELFF

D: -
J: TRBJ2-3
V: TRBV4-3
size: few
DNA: TGCGCCAGCAGCCAAGATGAGGTAGATACGCAGTATTTT
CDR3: CASSQDEVDTQYF